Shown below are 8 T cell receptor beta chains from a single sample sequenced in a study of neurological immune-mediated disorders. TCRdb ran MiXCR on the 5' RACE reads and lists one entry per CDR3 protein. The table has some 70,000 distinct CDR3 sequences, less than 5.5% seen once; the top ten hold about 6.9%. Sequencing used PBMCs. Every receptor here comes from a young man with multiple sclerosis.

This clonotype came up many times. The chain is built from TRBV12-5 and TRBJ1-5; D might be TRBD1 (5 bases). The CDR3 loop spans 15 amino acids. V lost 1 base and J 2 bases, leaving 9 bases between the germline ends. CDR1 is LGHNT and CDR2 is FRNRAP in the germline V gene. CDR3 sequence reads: CASGLEGLGNQPQHF. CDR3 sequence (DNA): TGTGCTAGTGGTTTGGAGGGGTTGGGCAATCAGCCCCAGCATTTT. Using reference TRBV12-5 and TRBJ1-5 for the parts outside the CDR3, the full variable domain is DARVTQTPRHKVTEMGQEVTMRCQPILGHNTVFWYRQTMMQGLELLAYFRNRAPLDDSGMPKDRFSAEMPDATLATLKIQPSEPRDSAVYFCASGLEGLGNQPQHFGDGTRLSIL.

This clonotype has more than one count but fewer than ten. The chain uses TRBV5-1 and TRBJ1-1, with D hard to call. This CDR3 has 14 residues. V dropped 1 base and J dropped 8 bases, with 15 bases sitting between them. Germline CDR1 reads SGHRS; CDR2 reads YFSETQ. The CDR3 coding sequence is TGCGCCAGCAGCTTGTTTGGTGTGAAAGGGGAAGCTTTCTTT. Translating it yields CASSLFGVKGEAFF.

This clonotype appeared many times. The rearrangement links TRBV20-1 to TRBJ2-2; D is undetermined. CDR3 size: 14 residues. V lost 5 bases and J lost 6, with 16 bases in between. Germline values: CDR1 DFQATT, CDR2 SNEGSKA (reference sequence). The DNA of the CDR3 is TGCAGTGCTCAAAACATGGGCAGTCCCGGGGAGCTGTTTTTT. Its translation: CSAQNMGSPGELFF.

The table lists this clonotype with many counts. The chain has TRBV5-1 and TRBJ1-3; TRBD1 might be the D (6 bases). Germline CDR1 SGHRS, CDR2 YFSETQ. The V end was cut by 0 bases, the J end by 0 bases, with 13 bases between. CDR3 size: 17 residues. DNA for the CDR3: TGCGCCAGCAGCTTGGGGGTTACAGGGTCCTCTGGAAACACCATATATTTT. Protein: CASSLGVTGSSGNTIYF. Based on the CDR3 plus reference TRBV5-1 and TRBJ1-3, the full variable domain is KAGVTQTPRYLIKTRGQQVTLSCSPISGHRSVSWYQQTPGQGLQFLFEYFSETQRNKGNFPGRFSGRQFSNSRSEMNVSTLELGDSALYLCASSLGVTGSSGNTIYFGEGSWLTVV.

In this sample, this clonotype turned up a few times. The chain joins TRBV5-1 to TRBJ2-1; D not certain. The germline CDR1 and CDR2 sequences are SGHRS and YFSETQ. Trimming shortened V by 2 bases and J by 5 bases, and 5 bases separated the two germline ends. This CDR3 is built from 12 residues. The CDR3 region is CASSFPDNEQFF. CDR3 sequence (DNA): TGCGCCAGCAGCTTCCCTGACAATGAGCAGTTCTTC.

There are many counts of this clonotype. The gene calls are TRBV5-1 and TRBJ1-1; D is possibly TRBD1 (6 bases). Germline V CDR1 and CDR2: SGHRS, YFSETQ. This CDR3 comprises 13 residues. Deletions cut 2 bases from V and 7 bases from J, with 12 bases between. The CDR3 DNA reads TGCGCCAGCAGCTTTGCAGGGGCCCTTGAAGCTTTCTTT. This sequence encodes CASSFAGALEAFF.

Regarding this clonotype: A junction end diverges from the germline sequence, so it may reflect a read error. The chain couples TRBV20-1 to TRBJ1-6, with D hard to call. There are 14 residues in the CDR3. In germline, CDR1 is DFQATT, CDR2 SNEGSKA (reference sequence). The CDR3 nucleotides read TGCAGTGCTAGAGATAGCCAGAATAATTCACCCCTCAACTTT. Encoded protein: CSARDSQNNSPLNF.

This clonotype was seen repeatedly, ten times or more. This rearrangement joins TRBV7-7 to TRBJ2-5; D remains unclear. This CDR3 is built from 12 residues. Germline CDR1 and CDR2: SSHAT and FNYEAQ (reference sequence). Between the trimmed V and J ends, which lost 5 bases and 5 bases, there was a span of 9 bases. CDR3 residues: CASSPDGETQYF. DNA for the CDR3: TGTGCCAGCAGCCCGGACGGGGAGACCCAGTACTTC.